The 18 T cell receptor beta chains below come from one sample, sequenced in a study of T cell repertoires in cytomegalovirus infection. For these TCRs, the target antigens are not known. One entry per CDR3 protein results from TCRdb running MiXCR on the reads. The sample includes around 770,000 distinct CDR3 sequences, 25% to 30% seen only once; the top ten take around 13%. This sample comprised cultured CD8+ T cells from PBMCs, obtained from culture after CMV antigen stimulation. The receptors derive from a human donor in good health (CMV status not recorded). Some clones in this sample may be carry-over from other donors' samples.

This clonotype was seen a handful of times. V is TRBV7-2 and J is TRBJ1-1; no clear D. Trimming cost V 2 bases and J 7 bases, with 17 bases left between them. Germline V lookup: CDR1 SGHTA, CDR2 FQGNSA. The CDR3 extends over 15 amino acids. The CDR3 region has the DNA TGTGCCAGCAGCTTACGGTGGTCCCTCCATGGTGAAGCTTTCTTT. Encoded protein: CASSLRWSLHGEAFF.

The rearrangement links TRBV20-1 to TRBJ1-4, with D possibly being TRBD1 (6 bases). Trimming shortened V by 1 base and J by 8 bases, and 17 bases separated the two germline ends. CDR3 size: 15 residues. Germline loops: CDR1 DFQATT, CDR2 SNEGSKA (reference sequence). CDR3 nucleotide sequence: TGCAGTGCTAGAGCACCCACAGGGTCGGAGGAAAAACTGTTTTTT. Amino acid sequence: CSARAPTGSEEKLFF.

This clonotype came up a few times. The CDR3 spells CSVEGQFYEQYF. DNA of the CDR3: TGCAGCGTTGAAGGACAGTTCTACGAGCAGTACTTC. The chain links TRBV29-1 to TRBJ2-7; D possibly corresponds to TRBD1 (5 bases). The CDR3 length is 12 residues. Deletions cut 1 base from V and 3 bases from J, with 7 bases between. Germline CDR1 reads SQVTM; CDR2 reads ANQGSEA.

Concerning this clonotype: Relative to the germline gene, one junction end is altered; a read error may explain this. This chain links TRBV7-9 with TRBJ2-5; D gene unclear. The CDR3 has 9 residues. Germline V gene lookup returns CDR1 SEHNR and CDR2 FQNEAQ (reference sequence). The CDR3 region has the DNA TGTGCCAGCAGCTTATTCCATGAATTC. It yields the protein CASSLFHEF.

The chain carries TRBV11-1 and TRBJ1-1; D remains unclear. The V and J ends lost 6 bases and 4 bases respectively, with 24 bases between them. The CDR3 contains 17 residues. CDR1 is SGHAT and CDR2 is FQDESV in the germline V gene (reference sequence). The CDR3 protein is CASSLGIRYGGSTEAFF. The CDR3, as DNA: TGTGCCAGCAGTTTGGGGATACGGTATGGAGGGAGCACTGAAGCTTTCTTT. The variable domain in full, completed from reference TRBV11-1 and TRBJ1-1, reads EAEVAQSPRYKITEKSQAVAFWCDPISGHATLYWYRQILGQGPELLVQFQDESVVDDSQLPKDRFSAERLKGVDSTLKIQPAELGDSAMYLCASSLGIRYGGSTEAFFGQGTRLTVV.

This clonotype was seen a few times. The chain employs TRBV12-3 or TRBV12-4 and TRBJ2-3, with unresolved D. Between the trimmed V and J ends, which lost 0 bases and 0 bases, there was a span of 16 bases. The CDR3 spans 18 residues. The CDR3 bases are TGTGCCAGCAGTTTAGCGGAGACCGGGTCCCCTAGCACAGATACGCAGTATTTT. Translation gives CASSLAETGSPSTDTQYF.

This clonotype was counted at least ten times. CDR3 region: CASSLWQGDTEAFF. CDR3 sequence (DNA): TGTGCCAGCAGCTTATGGCAGGGGGACACTGAAGCTTTCTTT. V usage is TRBV7-2 and J usage is TRBJ1-1; TRBD1 matches 7 bases. The germline V gene encodes CDR1 SGHTA and CDR2 FQGNSA. Unmatched junction bases numbered 3, after V lost 2 bases and J lost 3 bases. The length of the CDR3 is 14 residues. The entire variable domain, with the rest obtained from reference TRBV7-2 and TRBJ1-1, is as follows: GAGVSQSPSNKVTEKGKDVELRCDPISGHTALYWYRQSLGQGLEFLIYFQGNSAPDKSGLPSDRFSAERTGGSVSTLTIQRTQQEDSAVYLCASSLWQGDTEAFFGQGTRLTVV.

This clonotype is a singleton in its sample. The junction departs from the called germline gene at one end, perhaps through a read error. The CDR3 sequence: CASRLGGANILTF. CDR3 nucleotides: TGTGCCAGCAGGCTGGGAGGGGCCAACATCCTGACTTTC. This rearrangement joins TRBV5-6 to TRBJ2-6, with TRBD2 matching over 7 bases. Germline lookup yields CDR1 SGHDT and CDR2 YYEEEE. The CDR3 covers 13 residues.

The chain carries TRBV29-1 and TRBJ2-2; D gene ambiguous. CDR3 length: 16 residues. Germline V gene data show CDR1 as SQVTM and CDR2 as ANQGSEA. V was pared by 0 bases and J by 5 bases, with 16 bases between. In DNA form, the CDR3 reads TGCAGCGTTGAAGATCAAACCGGGCCAGTTACCGGGGAGCTGTTTTTT. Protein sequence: CSVEDQTGPVTGELFF.

The CDR3 loop is CASTFSDTQYF. For the CDR3, the DNA is TGTGCCAGCACCTTCTCAGATACGCAGTATTTT. V is TRBV7-4 and J is TRBJ2-3; D unclear. Trimming shortened V by 7 bases and J by 4 bases, and 6 bases separated the two germline ends. This CDR3 is built from 11 residues. The germline CDR1 and CDR2 sequences are SGHVT and SQSDAQ.

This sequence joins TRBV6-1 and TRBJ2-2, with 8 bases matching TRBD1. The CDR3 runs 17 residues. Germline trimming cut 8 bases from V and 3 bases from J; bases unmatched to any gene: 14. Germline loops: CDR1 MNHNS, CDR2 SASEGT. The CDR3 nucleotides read TGTGCCAGCCTCAGGGGCTGGACAGGGTATGACACCGGGGAGCTGTTTTTT. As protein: CASLRGWTGYDTGELFF.

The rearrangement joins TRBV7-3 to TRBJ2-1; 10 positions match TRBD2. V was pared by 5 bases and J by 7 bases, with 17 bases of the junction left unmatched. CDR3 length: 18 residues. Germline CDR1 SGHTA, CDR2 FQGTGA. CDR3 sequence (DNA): TGTGCCAGCAGCCCCGGGACTAGCGCCCGGGGTCGACCGAATGAGCAGTTCTTC. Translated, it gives CASSPGTSARGRPNEQFF.

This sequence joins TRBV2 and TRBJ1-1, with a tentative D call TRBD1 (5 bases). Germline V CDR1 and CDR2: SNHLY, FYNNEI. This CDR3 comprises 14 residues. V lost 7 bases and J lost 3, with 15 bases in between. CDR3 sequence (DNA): TGTGCCAGCACGACGGGGCCGGGGGACACTGAAGCTTTCTTT. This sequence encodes CASTTGPGDTEAFF.

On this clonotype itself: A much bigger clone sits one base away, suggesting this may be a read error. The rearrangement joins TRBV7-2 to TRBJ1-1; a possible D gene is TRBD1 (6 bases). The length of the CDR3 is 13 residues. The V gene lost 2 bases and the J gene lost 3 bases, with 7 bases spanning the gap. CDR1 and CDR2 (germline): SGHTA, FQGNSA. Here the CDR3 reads CASSLWGHTEAFF. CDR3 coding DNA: TGTGCCAGCAGCTTATGGGGGCACACTGAAGCTTTCTTT. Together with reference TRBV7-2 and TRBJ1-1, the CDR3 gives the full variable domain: GAGVSQSPSNKVTEKGKDVELRCDPISGHTALYWYRQSLGQGLEFLIYFQGNSAPDKSGLPSDRFSAERTGGSVSTLTIQRTQQEDSAVYLCASSLWGHTEAFFGQGTRLTVV.

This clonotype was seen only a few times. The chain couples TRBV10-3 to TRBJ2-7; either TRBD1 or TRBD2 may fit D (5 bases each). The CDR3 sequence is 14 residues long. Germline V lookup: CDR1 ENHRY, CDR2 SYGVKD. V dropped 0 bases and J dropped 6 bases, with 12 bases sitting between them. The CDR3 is CAISESGGTLEQYF. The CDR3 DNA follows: TGTGCCATCAGTGAGTCTGGGGGTACACTCGAGCAGTACTTC.

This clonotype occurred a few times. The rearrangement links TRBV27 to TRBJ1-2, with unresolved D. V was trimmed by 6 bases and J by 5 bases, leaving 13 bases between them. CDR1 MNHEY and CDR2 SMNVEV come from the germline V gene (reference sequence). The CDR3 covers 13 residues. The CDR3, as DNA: TGTGCCAGCAGCAAAAAGGGCGGTTATGGCTACACCTTC. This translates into CASSKKGGYGYTF.

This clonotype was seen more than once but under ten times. CDR3 residues: CASTVGLAGTGELFF. The CDR3 coding sequence is TGTGCCAGCACCGTGGGACTAGCCGGCACCGGGGAGCTGTTTTTT. The V call is TRBV6-2 or TRBV6-3, the J call TRBJ2-2; TRBD2 matches at 9 bases. The junction had 7 bases not matched to a gene; V was cut back by 7 bases and J by 4 bases. The CDR3 totals 15 residues. The germline CDR1 and CDR2 sequences are MNHEY and SVGEGT.

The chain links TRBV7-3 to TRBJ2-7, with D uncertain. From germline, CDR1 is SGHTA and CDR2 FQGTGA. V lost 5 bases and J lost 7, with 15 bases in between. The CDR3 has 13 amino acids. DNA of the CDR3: TGTGCCAGCAGCCCCCCCCCCCACGGTGAGCAGTACTTC. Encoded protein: CASSPPPHGEQYF.